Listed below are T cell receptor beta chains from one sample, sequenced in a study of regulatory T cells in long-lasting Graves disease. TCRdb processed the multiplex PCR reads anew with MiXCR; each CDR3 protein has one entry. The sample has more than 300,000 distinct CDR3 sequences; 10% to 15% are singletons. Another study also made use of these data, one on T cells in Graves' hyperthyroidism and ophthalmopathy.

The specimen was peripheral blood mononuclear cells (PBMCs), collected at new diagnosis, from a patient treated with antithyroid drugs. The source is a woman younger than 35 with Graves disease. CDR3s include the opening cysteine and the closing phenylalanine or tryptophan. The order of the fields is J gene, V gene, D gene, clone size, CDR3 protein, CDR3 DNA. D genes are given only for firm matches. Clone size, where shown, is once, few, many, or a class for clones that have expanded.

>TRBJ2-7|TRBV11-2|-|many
CASSFGLGGYEQYF
TGTGCCAGCAGCTTCGGACTAGGGGGCTACGAGCAGTACTTC
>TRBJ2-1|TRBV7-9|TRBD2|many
CASSSSDLAGGKNEQFF
TGTGCCAGCAGCAGTTCCGACCTAGCGGGAGGCAAGAATGAGCAGTTCTTC
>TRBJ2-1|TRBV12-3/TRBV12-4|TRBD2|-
CASTTPWLAGGVEQFF
TGTGCCAGCACTACACCCTGGCTAGCGGGAGGGGTTGAGCAGTTCTTC
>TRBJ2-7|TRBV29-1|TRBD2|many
CSVSDGRYEQYF
TGCAGCGTTTCGGACGGGAGGTACGAGCAGTACTTC
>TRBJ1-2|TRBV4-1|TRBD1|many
CASSKGQGPSNYGYTF
TGCGCCAGCAGCAAGGGACAGGGGCCATCTAACTATGGCTACACCTTC
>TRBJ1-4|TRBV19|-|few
CASSFPGQNEKLFF
TGTGCCAGTAGTTTCCCCGGACAGAATGAAAAACTGTTTTTT
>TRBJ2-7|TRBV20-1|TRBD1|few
CSATFSTGQGFGSSYEQYF
TGCAGTGCTACCTTCTCAACGGGACAGGGGTTTGGGAGCTCCTACGAGCAGTACTTC
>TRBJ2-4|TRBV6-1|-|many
CASSEGSRRSIQYF
TGTGCCAGCAGTGAAGGATCTAGGCGCAGCATTCAGTACTTC
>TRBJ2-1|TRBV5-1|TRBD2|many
CASSLTGLGNEQFF
TGCGCCAGCAGCTTGACGGGACTAGGCAATGAGCAGTTCTTC
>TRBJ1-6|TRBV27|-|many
CASSSQGHTSRLPLHF
TGTGCCAGCAGTTCGCAGGGGCATACAAGCAGGTTACCCCTCCACTTT
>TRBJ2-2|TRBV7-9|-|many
CASRARDSGTGELFF
TGTGCCAGCCGCGCCCGGGATAGCGGCACCGGGGAGCTGTTTTTT
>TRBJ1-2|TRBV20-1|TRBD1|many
CSARGQGQIWSGYTF
TGCAGTGCTAGAGGACAGGGGCAAATTTGGAGTGGCTACACCTTC
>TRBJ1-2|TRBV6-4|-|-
CASSPGWGRIGYTF
TGTGCCAGCAGTCCGGGATGGGGGAGGATTGGCTACACCTTC
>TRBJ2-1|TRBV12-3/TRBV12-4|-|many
CASRAKFLRSYNEQFF
TGTGCCAGCAGGGCGAAGTTCCTAAGGTCCTACAATGAGCAGTTCTTC
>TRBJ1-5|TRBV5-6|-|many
CASSLAGRLNQPQHF
TGTGCCAGCAGCTTGGCCGGGCGGCTCAATCAGCCCCAGCATTTT
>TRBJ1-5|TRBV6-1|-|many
CASSPRGGTYSNQPQHF
TGTGCCAGCAGTCCCCGGGGGGGGACCTATAGCAATCAGCCCCAGCATTTT
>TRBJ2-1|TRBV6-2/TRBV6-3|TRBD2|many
CASSYGFAGDSYNEQFF
TGTGCCAGCAGTTACGGCTTCGCGGGAGACTCCTACAATGAGCAGTTCTTC
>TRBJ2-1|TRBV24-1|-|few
CATRDRTNEQFF
TGTGCCACCAGGGACAGAACCAATGAGCAGTTCTTC
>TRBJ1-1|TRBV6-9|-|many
CASSYEVSTEAFF
TGTGCCAGCAGTTACGAAGTGTCCACTGAAGCTTTCTTT
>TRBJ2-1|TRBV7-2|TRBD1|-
CASSPGWTGGMGNEQFF
TGTGCCAGCAGCCCAGGATGGACAGGGGGCATGGGCAATGAGCAGTTCTTC
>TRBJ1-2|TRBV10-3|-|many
CAISETGRSNYGYTF
TGTGCCATCAGTGAGACCGGACGGAGTAACTATGGCTACACCTTC
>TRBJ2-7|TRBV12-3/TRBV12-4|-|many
CASTGTPKDEQYF
TGTGCCAGCACCGGGACCCCGAAGGACGAGCAGTACTTC
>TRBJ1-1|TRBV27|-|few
CASSIQTNTEAFF
TGTGCCAGCAGTATACAGACGAACACTGAAGCTTTCTTT
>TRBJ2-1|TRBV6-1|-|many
CASSPQGASYNEQFF
TGTGCCAGCAGTCCTCAGGGAGCGTCCTACAATGAGCAGTTCTTC
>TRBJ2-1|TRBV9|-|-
CASSAIRGHYNEQFF
TGTGCCAGCAGCGCTATCAGGGGACACTACAATGAGCAGTTCTTC
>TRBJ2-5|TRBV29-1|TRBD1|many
CSVEFVFAGTGEFGTQYF
TGCAGCGTTGAATTTGTCTTTGCCGGGACAGGGGAGTTCGGGACCCAGTACTTC
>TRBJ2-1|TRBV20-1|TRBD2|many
CSAWRRGLAGGGEQFF
TGCAGTGCTTGGCGCCGGGGCCTAGCGGGAGGCGGTGAGCAGTTCTTC
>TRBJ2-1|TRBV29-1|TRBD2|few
CSVEGMPLLGGDEQFF
TGCAGCGTTGAAGGCATGCCCCTTCTTGGGGGGGATGAGCAGTTCTTC
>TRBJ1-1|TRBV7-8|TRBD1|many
CASSLRGTDNTEAFF
TGTGCCAGCAGCTTACGAGGGACAGATAACACTGAAGCTTTCTTT
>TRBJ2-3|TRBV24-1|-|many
CATRPAGSPTDTQYF
TGTGCCACCAGACCAGCGGGCTCCCCCACAGATACGCAGTATTTT
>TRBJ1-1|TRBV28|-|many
CASSSHSTGPEAFF
TGTGCCAGCAGTTCACACTCGACAGGTCCTGAAGCTTTCTTT
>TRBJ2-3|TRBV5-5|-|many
CASSLRLRDVGTDTQYF
TGTGCCAGCAGCTTGAGGCTAAGGGATGTTGGCACAGATACGCAGTATTTT
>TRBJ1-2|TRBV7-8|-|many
CASSMPDFRHSGYTF
TGTGCCAGCAGCATGCCGGACTTCAGGCATTCCGGCTACACCTTC
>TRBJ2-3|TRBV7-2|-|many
CASSLSLGTDTQYF
TGTGCCAGCAGCTTATCTCTCGGCACAGATACGCAGTATTTT
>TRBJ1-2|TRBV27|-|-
CASSLQFVSPKGYTF
TGTGCCAGCAGTTTACAGTTTGTGTCCCCAAAGGGCTACACCTTC
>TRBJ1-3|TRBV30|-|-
CAWDPLDRSGNTIYF
TGTGCCTGGGATCCACTCGACAGATCTGGAAACACCATATATTTT